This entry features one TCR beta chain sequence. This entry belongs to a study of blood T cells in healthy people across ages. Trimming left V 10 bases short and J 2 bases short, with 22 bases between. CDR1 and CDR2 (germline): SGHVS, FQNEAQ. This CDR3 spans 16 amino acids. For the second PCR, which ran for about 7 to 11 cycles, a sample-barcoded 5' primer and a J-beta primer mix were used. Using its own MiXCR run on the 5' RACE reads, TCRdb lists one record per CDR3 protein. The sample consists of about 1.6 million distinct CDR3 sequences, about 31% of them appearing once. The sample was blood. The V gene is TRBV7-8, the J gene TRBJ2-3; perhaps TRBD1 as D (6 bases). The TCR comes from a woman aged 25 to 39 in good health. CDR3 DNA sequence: TGTGCCACTAAACCCCTCACAGGGCTCCACACAGATACGCAGTATTTT. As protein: CATKPLTGLHTDTQYF.